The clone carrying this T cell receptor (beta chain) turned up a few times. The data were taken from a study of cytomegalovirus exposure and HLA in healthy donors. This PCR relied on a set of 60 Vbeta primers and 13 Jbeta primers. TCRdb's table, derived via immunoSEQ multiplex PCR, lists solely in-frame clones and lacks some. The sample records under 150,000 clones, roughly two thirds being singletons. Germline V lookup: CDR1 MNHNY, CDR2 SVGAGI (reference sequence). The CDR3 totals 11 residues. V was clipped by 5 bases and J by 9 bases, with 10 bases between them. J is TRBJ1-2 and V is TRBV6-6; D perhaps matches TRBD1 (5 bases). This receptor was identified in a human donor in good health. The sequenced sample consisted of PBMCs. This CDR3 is CASSTTGRYTF. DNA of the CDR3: TGTGCCAGCAGTACCACAGGCCGCTACACCTTC.